This T cell receptor (beta chain) comes out of a study of cytomegalovirus exposure and HLA in healthy donors. Germline CDR1 and CDR2: LNHNV and YYDKDF (reference sequence). The CDR3 spans 17 residues. V lost 3 bases and J 1 base, leaving 18 bases between the germline ends. Points on this clone: Antigen unknown.

Study results and caveats: Later analysis suggested links between common viral pathogens and several top significant clusters. The only immune exposure information that was available was CMV serostatus.

PCR involved 60 Vbeta and 13 Jbeta primers. Here immunoSEQ multiplex PCR was the method, and the copy in TCRdb shows in-frame clones only, minus some. The sample shows approximately 150,000 clones, under 85% of them seen only once. J is TRBJ1-1 and V is TRBV15, with unresolved D. Sequenced material: PBMCs. The sequence was obtained from a man between 18 and 29 years old in good health and CMV-seronegative. CDR3 sequence (DNA): TGTGCCACCAGCAGGACCTTATTGTTAGGGAGGAACACTGAAGCTTTCTTT. Amino acids: CATSRTLLLGRNTEAFF.